A selection of T cell receptor beta chains follows, all from one sample in a study of shared clonotypes between healthy human individuals. Repertoires were generated with immunoSEQ multiplex PCR, while TCRdb's copy carries only in-frame clones and drops some. Altogether 2 million to 2.5 million clones are present, roughly 90% being singletons, with the ten largest covering 0.37%. Sequencing input: naive CD4+ T cells from PBMCs. These receptors all stem from a young man in good health. Some clones in this sample may be carry-over from other donors' samples. The CDR3 runs from the conserved cysteine through the conserved F or W. Fields, in order: D gene, V gene, clone size, J gene, CDR3 protein, CDR3 DNA. A D gene is named only where the DNA matches it firmly. Only some rows state a clone size, as once, few, many or a class for expanded clones.

D: -; V: TRBV25-1; size: once; J: TRBJ2-1; CDR3: CASSEFLQGNNEQFF; DNA: TGTGCCAGCAGTGAATTTTTACAGGGCAACAATGAGCAGTTCTTC
D: -; V: TRBV7-8; size: -; J: TRBJ2-1; CDR3: CASSLRRVSSYNEQFF; DNA: TGTGCCAGCAGCTTGCGGCGGGTTAGCTCCTACAATGAGCAGTTCTTC
D: TRBD2; V: TRBV29-1; size: -; J: TRBJ2-7; CDR3: CSVVEKAGAYEQYF; DNA: TGCAGCGTTGTTGAGAAAGCGGGAGCCTACGAGCAGTACTTC
D: TRBD1; V: TRBV2; size: few; J: TRBJ2-7; CDR3: CATEPGQGLSYEQYF; DNA: TGTGCCACCGAACCGGGACAGGGGCTCTCCTACGAGCAGTACTTC
D: TRBD2; V: TRBV2; size: -; J: TRBJ2-5; CDR3: CASSEGLAAYQETQYF; DNA: TGTGCCAGCAGTGAGGGGCTAGCGGCGTACCAAGAGACCCAGTACTTC
D: -; V: TRBV30; size: -; J: TRBJ1-6; CDR3: CAWSVLRITNSPLHF; DNA: TGTGCCTGGAGTGTACTACGGATAACTAATTCACCCCTCCACTTT
D: -; V: TRBV4-2; size: once; J: TRBJ1-2; CDR3: CASSQGGEYGYTF; DNA: TGTGCCAGCAGCCAAGGAGGGGAGTATGGCTACACCTTC
D: TRBD1; V: TRBV28; size: -; J: TRBJ1-2; CDR3: CASSQPGQGEGYTF; DNA: TGTGCCAGCAGTCAACCGGGACAGGGGGAAGGCTACACCTTC
D: -; V: TRBV28; size: -; J: TRBJ1-2; CDR3: CASSPWLGMGGRGGYTF; DNA: TGTGCCAGCAGTCCCTGGCTTGGGATGGGGGGGAGAGGTGGCTACACCTTC
D: TRBD1; V: TRBV7-2; size: -; J: TRBJ2-5; CDR3: CASSGQEHLWAQYF; DNA: TGTGCCAGCTCGGGACAGGAACATCTTTGGGCCCAGTACTTC
D: -; V: TRBV7-3; size: -; J: TRBJ2-1; CDR3: CASSPGPVAYNEQFF; DNA: TGTGCCAGCAGCCCTGGCCCGGTGGCCTACAATGAGCAGTTCTTC
D: -; V: TRBV11-3; size: once; J: TRBJ2-5; CDR3: CASSFGRVTGETQYF; DNA: TGTGCCAGCAGCTTCGGCAGGGTTACGGGAGAGACCCAGTACTTC
D: TRBD2; V: TRBV29-1; size: -; J: TRBJ2-5; CDR3: CSVFPSVRDWEGETQYF; DNA: TGCAGCGTGTTCCCCTCAGTGCGGGATTGGGAGGGAGAGACCCAGTACTTC
D: -; V: TRBV7-3; size: few; J: TRBJ2-1; CDR3: CASSVPGHDEQFF; DNA: TGTGCCAGCAGCGTGCCGGGGCACGATGAGCAGTTCTTC
D: -; V: TRBV7-9; size: -; J: TRBJ2-5; CDR3: CASSPGGVVETQYF; DNA: TGTGCCAGCAGCCCGGGGGGCGTCGTGGAGACCCAGTACTTC